The 16 T cell receptor beta chains below were found in one sample sequenced in a study of cytomegalovirus exposure and HLA in healthy donors. The PCR used 60 Vbeta and 13 Jbeta primers. Generated by immunoSEQ multiplex PCR, the TCRdb table keeps only in-frame clones and is missing some. The sample yields around 190,000 clones, about 69% seen once. What was sequenced was PBMCs. The source of these receptors is a man younger than 40 in good health and CMV-seropositive.

The chain employs TRBV18 and TRBJ2-1, with D maybe TRBD1 (5 bases). Trimming cost V 2 bases and J 7 bases, with 15 bases left between them. There are 15 residues in the CDR3. Looked up from germline, CDR1 is KGHSH and CDR2 is LQKENI. The CDR3: CASSPAIQGKNEQFF. CDR3 nucleotides: TGTGCCAGCTCACCAGCGATTCAGGGAAAGAATGAGCAGTTCTTC. The entire variable domain, with the rest obtained from reference TRBV18 and TRBJ2-1, is as follows: NAGVMQNPRHLVRRRGQEARLRCSPMKGHSHVYWYRQLPEEGLKFMVYLQKENIIDESGMPKERFSAEFPKEGPSILRIQQVVRGDSAAYFCASSPAIQGKNEQFFGPGTRLTVL.

The chain couples TRBV21-1 to TRBJ2-3; the D segment call TRBD1 is taken from the table without a DNA check. TRBV21-1 is a known pseudogene. The CDR3 is 14 residues long. The CDR3 sequence is CASSKVGRQDTQYF. CDR3 DNA: TGTGCCAGCAGCAAAGTTGGCAGGCAAGATACGCAGTATTTT.

V gene TRBV27 combines with J gene TRBJ2-1, with TRBD2 identical over 7 bases. After removal of 0 bases from V and 7 bases from J, the junction contained 9 bases not matched to a gene. The V gene's germline CDR1 is MNHEY and CDR2 SMNVEV (reference sequence). The CDR3 sequence is 16 residues long. CDR3 bases: TGTGCCAGCAGTTTATCGACGGGTACCGGGGGGAATGAGCAGTTCTTC. It is translated as CASSLSTGTGGNEQFF.

The chain uses TRBV30 and TRBJ2-1, with 10 bases matching TRBD2. Trimming removed 1 base from V and 3 bases from J; junction bases left unmatched: 12. Looked up from germline, CDR1 is GTSNPN and CDR2 is SVGIG (reference sequence). The CDR3 is 18 amino acids. As DNA, the CDR3 is TGTGCCTGGAGTGATCCTAGCGGGAGTTATCGGGTCTACAATGAGCAGTTCTTC. This codes for CAWSDPSGSYRVYNEQFF.

The chain combines TRBV18 with TRBJ1-2; the D gene is possibly TRBD1 (5 bases). The V and J ends lost 3 bases and 8 bases respectively, with 10 bases between them. Germline V gene sequence: CDR1 KGHSH, CDR2 LQKENI. The CDR3 is 12 amino acids. This CDR3 reads CASSPREGGYTF. The DNA for the CDR3 is TGTGCCAGCTCACCCAGGGAGGGCGGCTACACCTTC.

The CDR3 loop is CASSYGQGVNTEAFF. The DNA for the CDR3 is TGTGCCAGCAGCTACGGACAGGGGGTGAACACTGAAGCTTTCTTT. The gene calls are TRBV7-9 and TRBJ1-1, with 10 positions matching TRBD1. CDR1 is SEHNR, CDR2 FQNEAQ, per germline (reference sequence). The CDR3 consists of 15 residues. J lost 0 bases, V lost 4 bases, and 2 bases had no gene match.

The chain employs TRBV5-6 and TRBJ2-3, with D perhaps TRBD2 (5 bases). The germline V gene has CDR1 SGHDT and CDR2 YYEEEE. With 1 base removed from V and 0 bases from J, the gap between germline ends came to 9 bases. The CDR3 extends over 15 amino acids. The CDR3 here is CASSLRSGSTDTQYF. CDR3 nucleotides: TGTGCCAGCAGCTTGCGGTCGGGAAGCACAGATACGCAGTATTTT.

The V gene is TRBV11-3, the J gene TRBJ2-7; a weak D match, TRBD2 (5 bases). The CDR3 has 14 amino acids. Trimming took 4 bases from V and 2 from J, leaving 12 bases between them. Germline CDR1 and CDR2: SGHNT and YENEEA. The CDR3 DNA reads TGTGCCAGCAGCTCCAGCGGCCTCCCCTACGAGCAGTACTTC. Translated: CASSSSGLPYEQYF.

The chain employs TRBV10-3 and TRBJ2-3; weak D call: TRBD1 (5 bases). The CDR3 is 14 amino acids. CDR1 and CDR2 from the germline V gene are ENHRY and SYGVKD. Trimming took off 4 bases at V and 3 bases at J, with 11 bases between the two ends. The CDR3: CAISVHRLTDTQYF. The CDR3 region has the DNA TGTGCCATCAGTGTTCACAGGCTAACAGATACGCAGTATTTT.

In its sample, this clone was seen once. The chain recombines TRBV29-1 with TRBJ1-2; 7 nucleotides align to TRBD1. In germline, CDR1 is SQVTM, CDR2 ANQGSEA. CDR3 length equals 15 residues. The J segment lost 4 bases and the V segment lost 6 bases, leaving 14 bases of the junction unmatched. The CDR3, as DNA: TGCAGCGTCTCAAACGGGACAGCATTTACCTATGGCTACACCTTC. This gives the protein CSVSNGTAFTYGYTF.

The V and J genes are TRBV5-1 and TRBJ2-3, with 8 bases matching TRBD1. The CDR3 has 13 residues. Germline V gene lookup returns CDR1 SGHRS and CDR2 YFSETQ. Losses at the gene ends were 4 bases for V and 6 bases for J; bases not matched to a gene: 4. The CDR3: CASSPQGADTQYF. Here the CDR3 DNA reads TGCGCCAGCAGCCCGCAGGGGGCCGATACGCAGTATTTT. Full variable domain (missing parts from reference TRBV5-1 and TRBJ2-3): KAGVTQTPRYLIKTRGQQVTLSCSPISGHRSVSWYQQTPGQGLQFLFEYFSETQRNKGNFPGRFSGRQFSNSRSEMNVSTLELGDSALYLCASSPQGADTQYFGPGTRLTVL.

The chain joins TRBV5-1 to TRBJ1-3, with a possible D match to TRBD1 (5 bases). Germline loops: CDR1 SGHRS, CDR2 YFSETQ. Trimming cost V 3 bases and J 2 bases, with 15 bases left between them. CDR3 length: 16 amino acids. The CDR3 reads CASSSDGGTAGNTIYF. The CDR3 DNA reads as TGCGCCAGCAGCTCGGACGGAGGGACCGCTGGAAACACCATATATTTT.

This clone was seen a single time. The chain has TRBV5-5 and TRBJ2-7; D perhaps matches TRBD2 (5 bases). The CDR3 spans 11 residues. V was clipped by 0 bases and J by 7 bases, with 5 bases between them. Per the germline V gene, CDR1 is SGHKS and CDR2 is YYEKEE (reference sequence). The CDR3 DNA reads as TGTGCCAGCAGCTTGGCGGGAGAGCAGTACTTC. Amino acids: CASSLAGEQYF.

This clone has a handful of counts. At the DNA level, this CDR3 is encoded by other sequences in the same sample as well. The V and J genes are TRBV14 and TRBJ1-1, with 7 nucleotides matching TRBD1. Germline CDR1 SGHDN, CDR2 FVKESK. The CDR3 runs to 14 residues. The V segment lost 7 bases and the J segment 1 base; nucleotides outside the gene matches: 6. The CDR3 is CASKENRGNTEAFF. Here the CDR3 DNA reads TGTGCCAGCAAAGAAAACAGGGGGAACACTGAAGCTTTCTTT.

The chain combines TRBV7-6 with TRBJ2-3, with 9 bases fitting TRBD2. The CDR3 is 15 amino acids. Germline V CDR1 and CDR2: SGHVS, FNYEAQ. Losses at the gene ends were 3 bases for V and 1 base for J; bases not matched to a gene: 2. The CDR3 DNA sequence: TGTGCCAGCAGCTTTGGCGGGAGGGGCACAGATACGCAGTATTTT. Its protein is CASSFGGRGTDTQYF.

The chain recombines TRBV7-3 with TRBJ2-1, with 7 bases that match TRBD2. CDR1 and CDR2 from the germline V gene are SGHTA and FQGTGA. With V trimmed by 3 bases and J by 1 base, 3 bases remained unmatched. CDR3 size: 15 residues. As DNA, the CDR3 is TGTGCCAGCAGCTTCTCGCGGGGGTCCTACAATGAGCAGTTCTTC. Residues: CASSFSRGSYNEQFF.